Each of the 25 T cell receptor beta chains below was sequenced from the same sample in a study of PD-1 blockade in classical Hodgkin lymphoma. Using immunoSEQ multiplex PCR, the repertoire was profiled, and TCRdb retains in-frame clones only, with some absent. The sample has about 23,000 clones, roughly 89% seen once; the top ten hold around 0.25%. Time point: newly diagnosed, previously untreated cHL patient sample. Thawed PBMCs underwent magnetic negative selection to yield purified CD4+ T cells. The sample comprised CD4+ T cells from blood. The receptors here all came from a human donor with classical Hodgkin lymphoma.

The chain recombines TRBV11-2 with TRBJ2-2; D call uncertain. Germline-derived CDR1 and CDR2 are SGHAT and FQNNGV. V lost 8 bases to trimming and J lost 6 bases, with 19 bases between them. CDR3 length equals 15 residues. For the CDR3, the DNA is TGTGCCAGCTCGAAACGGCTAGTAGTCGCCGGGGAGCTGTTTTTT. It yields the protein CASSKRLVVAGELFF.

The CDR3 DNA reads as TGTGCCAGTAAACCGGGACAGATGAACACTGAAGCTTTCTTT. This sequence encodes CASKPGQMNTEAFF. This chain links TRBV19 with TRBJ1-1, with TRBD1 matching over 7 bases. This CDR3 is built from 14 residues. V shed 7 bases and J 0 bases; nucleotides not matched to a gene: 5. Germline loops: CDR1 LNHDA, CDR2 SQIVND (reference sequence).

The chain is built from TRBV4-3 and TRBJ2-7, with 9 bases lining up with TRBD2. With 0 bases clipped from V and 2 bases from J, the junction kept 5 bases outside the gene matches. This CDR3 region has 16 residues. Germline V gives CDR1 LGHNA, CDR2 YSLEER. The CDR3 is CASSQDLSSGAYEQYF. The CDR3 DNA follows: TGCGCCAGCAGCCAAGATCTCTCTAGCGGGGCCTACGAGCAGTACTTC.

The V and J genes are TRBV28 and TRBJ1-4, with D perhaps TRBD1 (6 bases). Germline-derived CDR1 and CDR2 are MDHEN and SYDVKM. The CDR3 extends over 16 amino acids. Trimming cost V 5 bases and J 6 bases, with 19 bases left between them. The CDR3: CASSPHQGLGDEKLFF. CDR3 nucleotides: TGTGCCAGCAGTCCCCACCAGGGGTTGGGTGATGAAAAACTGTTTTTT.

The rearrangement uses TRBV11-3 and TRBJ2-6, with D uncertain. The CDR3 loop spans 16 amino acids. V was cut by 1 base and J by 0 bases, with 7 bases left in between. In germline, CDR1 is SGHNT, CDR2 YENEEA. CDR3 sequence: CASSLGPNSGANVLTF. For the CDR3, the DNA is TGTGCCAGCAGCTTAGGGCCGAACTCTGGGGCCAACGTCCTGACTTTC.

The CDR3 reads CASSLSSNTEAFF. CDR3 sequence (DNA): TGTGCCAGCAGCTTATCAAGTAACACTGAAGCTTTCTTT. V gene TRBV7-9 combines with J gene TRBJ1-1; no clear D gene. Per the germline V gene, CDR1 is SEHNR and CDR2 is FQNEAQ (reference sequence). There are 13 residues in the CDR3. Trimming took 2 bases from V and 2 from J, leaving 6 bases between them.

The V call is TRBV7-6, the J call TRBJ2-3; 8 bases align to TRBD2. The CDR3 runs to 16 residues. After removal of 0 bases from V and 4 bases from J, the junction contained 6 bases not matched to a gene. The germline gives CDR1 SGHVS, CDR2 FNYEAQ. The CDR3 sequence is CASSLAQAGEADTQYF. The CDR3, as DNA: TGTGCCAGCAGCTTAGCCCAAGCGGGAGAGGCAGATACGCAGTATTTT.

The V gene is TRBV9, the J gene TRBJ2-1, with 7 bases fitting TRBD1. V shed 3 bases, J shed 1 base, and the junction held 7 bases outside the gene matches. This CDR3 region has 16 residues. The germline gives CDR1 SGDLS, CDR2 YYNGEE. CDR3 sequence reads: CASSGGQAVSYNEQFF. The CDR3 coding sequence is TGTGCCAGCAGCGGAGGACAGGCCGTATCCTACAATGAGCAGTTCTTC.

This clone occurred once. The V and J genes are TRBV5-4 and TRBJ2-7, with 10 nucleotides matching TRBD1. This CDR3 is 14 amino acids long. The trim removed 0 bases at V and 6 bases at J, leaving 3 bases unmatched. Germline V gene sequence: CDR1 SGHNT, CDR2 YYREEE (reference sequence). The CDR3 coding sequence is TGTGCCAGCAGCTTGGGTGGACAGGGGGTCGAGCAGTACTTC. Its protein product is CASSLGGQGVEQYF.

This sequence joins TRBV30 and TRBJ2-7, with 7 nucleotides matching TRBD1. Per the germline V gene, CDR1 is GTSNPN and CDR2 is SVGIG (reference sequence). V was clipped by 4 bases and J by 0 bases; unmatched bases: 9. The CDR3 is 15 residues long. CDR3 in DNA: TGTGCCTGGATTCCGGGACAGAGAAGCTCCTACGAGCAGTACTTC. The encoded protein is CAWIPGQRSSYEQYF.

The chain joins TRBV15 to TRBJ1-5; 10 positions match TRBD1. CDR1 is LNHNV and CDR2 is YYDKDF in the germline V gene (reference sequence). The ends lost 1 base at V and 7 bases at J; junction bases unmatched: 7. CDR3 length: 16 amino acids. CDR3 in amino acids: CATSRGWTGGIQPQHF. In nucleotides, the CDR3 is TGTGCCACCAGCAGAGGGTGGACAGGGGGAATCCAGCCCCAGCATTTT. The full variable domain, rest sourced from reference TRBV15 and TRBJ1-5, is DAMVIQNPRYQVTQFGKPVTLSCSQTLNHNVMYWYQQKSSQAPKLLFHYYDKDFNNEADTPDNFQSRRPNTSFCFLDIRSPGLGDTAMYLCATSRGWTGGIQPQHFGDGTRLSIL.

The chain carries TRBV7-9 and TRBJ1-2; 7 bases are shared with TRBD1. The CDR3 sequence is 13 residues long. V trimming: 3 bases; J trimming: 7 bases; junction bases outside the gene matches: 5. Germline V gene sequence: CDR1 SEHNR, CDR2 FQNEAQ (reference sequence). The CDR3 is CASSLLDRAGYTF. The DNA for the CDR3 is TGTGCCAGCAGCTTGTTAGACAGGGCTGGCTACACCTTC.

The rearrangement links TRBV9 to TRBJ2-4; 10 bases fit TRBD2. The CDR3 sequence is 17 residues long. V shed 0 bases and J 5 bases; nucleotides not matched to a gene: 8. The germline V gene encodes CDR1 SGDLS and CDR2 YYNGEE. The CDR3 reads CASSVDPTSGIQNIQYF. CDR3 in DNA: TGTGCCAGCAGCGTAGACCCCACTAGCGGGATACAAAACATTCAGTACTTC. Full variable domain (outside the CDR3, taken from reference TRBV9 and TRBJ2-4): DSGVTQTPKHLITATGQRVTLRCSPRSGDLSVYWYQQSLDQGLQFLIQYYNGEERAKGNILERFSAQQFPDLHSELNLSSLELGDSALYFCASSVDPTSGIQNIQYFGAGTRLSVL.

This chain joins TRBV7-2 and TRBJ2-1; tentatively, D is TRBD1 or TRBD2 (5 bases each). This CDR3 has 14 residues. Germline-derived CDR1 and CDR2 are SGHTA and FQGNSA. With 1 base removed from V and 9 bases from J, the gap between germline ends came to 13 bases. CDR3 sequence reads: CASSLEVGRAEQFF. DNA for the CDR3: TGTGCCAGCAGCTTAGAGGTGGGACGCGCTGAGCAGTTCTTC.

This clone was seen just once. The V gene is TRBV5-4, the J gene TRBJ2-5; no clear D. Between the trimmed V and J ends, which lost 1 base and 1 base, there was a span of 8 bases. The CDR3 has 14 amino acids. Germline CDR1 is SGHNT and CDR2 is YYREEE (reference sequence). This CDR3 reads CASSLQGSQETQYF. The DNA of the CDR3 is TGTGCCAGCAGCTTGCAAGGGTCCCAAGAGACCCAGTACTTC.

The rearrangement joins TRBV7-8 to TRBJ2-1; 12 bases agree with TRBD2. The CDR3 loop spans 16 amino acids. Looked up from germline, CDR1 is SGHVS and CDR2 is FQNEAQ. Trimming took 5 bases from V and 3 from J; bases not matched to a gene: 5. This chain's CDR3 is CASSPTSGRRYNEQFF. The DNA of the CDR3 is TGTGCCAGCAGCCCGACTAGCGGGAGACGCTACAATGAGCAGTTCTTC. Full variable domain (remainder filled in from reference TRBV7-8 and TRBJ2-1): GAGVSQSPRYKVAKRGQDVALRCDPISGHVSLFWYQQALGQGPEFLTYFQNEAQLDKSGLPSDRFFAERPEGSVSTLKIQRTQQEDSAVYLCASSPTSGRRYNEQFFGPGTRLTVL.

The V gene is TRBV6-5, the J gene TRBJ2-5, with a tentative D call TRBD2 (5 bases). Germline lookup yields CDR1 MNHEY and CDR2 SVGAGI. The CDR3 loop spans 13 amino acids. Trimming left V 9 bases short and J 3 bases short, with 14 bases between. The CDR3 sequence is CASRAGGEETQYF. CDR3 DNA: TGTGCCAGTAGGGCGGGTGGGGAAGAGACCCAGTACTTC.

The rearrangement joins TRBV2 to TRBJ2-4; D remains unclear. CDR1 and CDR2 from the germline V gene are SNHLY and FYNNEI. Trimming left V 2 bases short and J 2 bases short, with 10 bases between. The CDR3 runs to 15 residues. CDR3 DNA: TGTGCCAGCAGTGAAATTGGGCGGTCCAAAAACATTCAGTACTTC. Translation: CASSEIGRSKNIQYF.

V is TRBV7-9 and J is TRBJ2-7, with 8 bases aligning to TRBD1. V lost 5 bases and J lost 2; bases outside the gene matches: 8. The CDR3 extends over 15 amino acids. Germline values: CDR1 SEHNR, CDR2 FQNEAQ (reference sequence). The CDR3 reads CASSLQGADPYEQYF. The CDR3 nucleotides are TGTGCCAGCAGCCTCCAGGGGGCGGATCCCTACGAGCAGTACTTC. The full variable domain, with the rest looked up from reference TRBV7-9 and TRBJ2-7, is DTGVSQNPRHKITKRGQNVTFRCDPISEHNRLYWYRQTLGQGPEFLTYFQNEAQLEKSRLLSDRFSAERPKGSFSTLEIQRTEQGDSAMYLCASSLQGADPYEQYFGPGTRLTVT.

The chain carries TRBV5-1 and TRBJ1-1; D call uncertain. Germline V gene data show CDR1 as SGHRS and CDR2 as YFSETQ. The length of the CDR3 is 14 residues. V was pared by 2 bases and J by 5 bases, with 13 bases between. The CDR3 loop is CASSLRLSGTEAFF. For the CDR3, the DNA is TGCGCCAGCAGCTTACGACTAAGTGGGACTGAAGCTTTCTTT.

V usage is TRBV6-6 and J usage is TRBJ1-1, with 7 bases identical to TRBD1. The CDR3 extends over 15 amino acids. Germline CDR1 is MNHNY and CDR2 is SVGAGI (reference sequence). V gave up 5 bases and J gave up 11 bases; unmatched junction bases: 17. DNA of the CDR3: TGTGCCAGCAGTAAGGGGGCGCCCGTAAAAATTACGGCTTTCTTT. This translates into CASSKGAPVKITAFF.

The chain has TRBV30 and TRBJ1-4; no reliable D call. CDR3 length equals 12 residues. The V and J ends lost 3 bases and 7 bases respectively, with 9 bases between them. The germline CDR1 and CDR2 sequences are GTSNPN and SVGIG (reference sequence). The CDR3 protein is CAWSGGIEKLFF. The DNA for the CDR3 is TGTGCCTGGAGCGGAGGGATTGAAAAACTGTTTTTT.

This CDR3 is CASSTIRGIAKNIQYF. The CDR3 coding sequence is TGTGCCAGTAGTACTATCAGGGGGATAGCCAAAAACATTCAGTACTTC. V usage is TRBV19 and J usage is TRBJ2-4; TRBD1 aligns across 7 bases. The CDR3 length is 16 residues. J lost 0 bases, V lost 4 bases, and 6 bases had no gene match. Germline CDR1 and CDR2: LNHDA and SQIVND (reference sequence).

V gene TRBV19 combines with J gene TRBJ2-3; D is possibly TRBD1 or TRBD2 (6 bases each). Germline CDR1 reads LNHDA; CDR2 reads SQIVND (reference sequence). V was shortened by 7 bases and J by 2 bases, with 22 bases between the two germline ends. The length of the CDR3 is 17 residues. The CDR3, as DNA: TGTGCCAGTACCGAAATCGGGGGCTGGGGGCCCACAGATACGCAGTATTTT. Its protein product is CASTEIGGWGPTDTQYF.

This chain joins TRBV11-2 and TRBJ2-7, with 9 nucleotides matching TRBD2. The V segment lost 2 bases and the J segment 3 bases; nucleotides outside the gene matches: 11. In germline, CDR1 is SGHAT, CDR2 FQNNGV. The CDR3 sequence is 17 residues long. CDR3 protein: CASSLTLGGRANYEQYF. In DNA, the CDR3 is TGTGCCAGCAGCTTAACCCTGGGCGGGAGGGCCAACTACGAGCAGTACTTC.